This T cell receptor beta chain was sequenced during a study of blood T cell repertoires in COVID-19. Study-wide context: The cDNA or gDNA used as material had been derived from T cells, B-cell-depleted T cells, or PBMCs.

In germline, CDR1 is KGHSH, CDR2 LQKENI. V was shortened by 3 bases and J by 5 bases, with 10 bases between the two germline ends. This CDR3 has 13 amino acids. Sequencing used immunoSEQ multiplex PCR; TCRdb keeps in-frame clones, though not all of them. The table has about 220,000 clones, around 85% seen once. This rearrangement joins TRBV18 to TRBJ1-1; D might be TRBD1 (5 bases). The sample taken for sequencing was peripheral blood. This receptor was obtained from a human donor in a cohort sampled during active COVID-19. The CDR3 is CASSPRVGTEAFF. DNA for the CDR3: TGTGCCAGCTCACCCAGGGTAGGGACTGAAGCTTTCTTT.